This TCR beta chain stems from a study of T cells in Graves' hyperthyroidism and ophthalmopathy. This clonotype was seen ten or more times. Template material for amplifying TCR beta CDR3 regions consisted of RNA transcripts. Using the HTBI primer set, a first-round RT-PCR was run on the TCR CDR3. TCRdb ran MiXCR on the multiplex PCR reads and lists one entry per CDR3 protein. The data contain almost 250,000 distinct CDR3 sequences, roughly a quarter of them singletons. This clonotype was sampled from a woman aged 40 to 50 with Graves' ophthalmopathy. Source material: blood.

This chain's CDR3 is CASSWEGSYGYTF. CDR3 DNA: TGTGCCAGCAGCTGGGAGGGGAGCTATGGCTACACCTTC. The chain links TRBV11-1 to TRBJ1-2; D is perhaps TRBD1 (5 bases). V lost 4 bases and J 4 bases, leaving 10 bases between the germline ends. CDR3 length: 13 amino acids. CDR1 and CDR2 (germline): SGHAT, FQDESV (reference sequence).